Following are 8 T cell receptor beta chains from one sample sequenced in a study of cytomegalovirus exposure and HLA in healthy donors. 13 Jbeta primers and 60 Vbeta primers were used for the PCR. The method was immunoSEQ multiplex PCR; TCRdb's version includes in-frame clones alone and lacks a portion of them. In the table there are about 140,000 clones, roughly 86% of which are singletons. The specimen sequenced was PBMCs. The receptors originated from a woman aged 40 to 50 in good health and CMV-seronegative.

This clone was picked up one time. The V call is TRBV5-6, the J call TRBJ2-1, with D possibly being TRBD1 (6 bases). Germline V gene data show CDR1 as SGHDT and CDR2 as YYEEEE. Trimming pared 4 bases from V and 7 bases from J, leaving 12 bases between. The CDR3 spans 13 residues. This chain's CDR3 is CASSLRQVNEQFF. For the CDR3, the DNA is TGTGCCAGCAGCCTACGACAGGTAAATGAGCAGTTCTTC. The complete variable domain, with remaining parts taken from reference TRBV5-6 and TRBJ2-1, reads DAGVTQSPTHLIKTRGQQVTLRCSPKSGHDTVSWYQQALGQGPQFIFQYYEEEERQRGNFPDRFSGHQFPNYSSELNVNALLLGDSALYLCASSLRQVNEQFFGPGTRLTVL.

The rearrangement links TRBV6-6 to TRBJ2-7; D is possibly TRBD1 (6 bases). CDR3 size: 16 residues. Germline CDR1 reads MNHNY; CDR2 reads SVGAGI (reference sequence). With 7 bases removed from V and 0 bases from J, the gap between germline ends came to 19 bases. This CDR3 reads CASTLTGQSSSYEQYF. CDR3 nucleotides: TGTGCCAGCACCTTAACAGGGCAGTCGAGCTCCTACGAGCAGTACTTC.

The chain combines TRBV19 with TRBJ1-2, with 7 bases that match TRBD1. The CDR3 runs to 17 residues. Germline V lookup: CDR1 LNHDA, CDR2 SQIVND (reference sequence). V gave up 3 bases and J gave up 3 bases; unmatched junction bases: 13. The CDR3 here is CASSMRPGGQGDYGYTF. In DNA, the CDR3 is TGTGCCAGTAGTATGAGGCCAGGGGGTCAGGGGGACTATGGCTACACCTTC.

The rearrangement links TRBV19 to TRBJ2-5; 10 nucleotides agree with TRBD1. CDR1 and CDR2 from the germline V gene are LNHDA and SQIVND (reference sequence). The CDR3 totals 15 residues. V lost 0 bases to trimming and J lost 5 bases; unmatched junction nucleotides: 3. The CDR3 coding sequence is TGTGCCAGTAGTATAGATGACAGGGGGCTGGAGACCCAGTACTTC. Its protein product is CASSIDDRGLETQYF. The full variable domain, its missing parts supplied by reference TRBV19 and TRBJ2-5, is DGGITQSPKYLFRKEGQNVTLSCEQNLNHDAMYWYRQDPGQGLRLIYYSQIVNDFQKGDIAEGYSVSREKKESFPLTVTSAQKNPTAFYLCASSIDDRGLETQYFGPGTRLLVL.

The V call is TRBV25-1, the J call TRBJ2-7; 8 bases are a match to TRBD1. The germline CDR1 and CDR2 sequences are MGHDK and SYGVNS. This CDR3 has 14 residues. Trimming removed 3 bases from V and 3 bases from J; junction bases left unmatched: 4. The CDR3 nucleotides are TGTGCCAGCAGTGATCTAGGACAGGGCTACGAGCAGTACTTC. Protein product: CASSDLGQGYEQYF.

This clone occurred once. The CDR3 region is CASSPSGYSDTQYF. DNA for the CDR3: TGTGCCAGCAGCCCTAGCGGCTATTCGGATACGCAGTATTTT. This chain connects TRBV9 to TRBJ2-3; TRBD2 agrees at 7 bases. Germline CDR1 is SGDLS and CDR2 is YYNGEE. This CDR3 is 14 amino acids long. V shed 4 bases, J shed 6 bases, and the junction held 8 bases outside the gene matches.

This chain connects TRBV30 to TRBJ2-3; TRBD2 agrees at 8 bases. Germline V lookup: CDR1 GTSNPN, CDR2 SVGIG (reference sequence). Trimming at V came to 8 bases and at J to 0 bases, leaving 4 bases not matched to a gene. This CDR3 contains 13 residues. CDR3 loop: CAQREMSTDTQYF. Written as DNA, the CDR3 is TGTGCCCAGCGGGAGATGAGCACAGATACGCAGTATTTT.

The CDR3 spells CASSRLWRGREDYEQYF. The CDR3 DNA is TGTGCCAGCAGCCGCCTGTGGAGGGGGAGGGAAGACTACGAGCAGTACTTC. This rearrangement joins TRBV7-8 to TRBJ2-7; a possible D gene is TRBD2 (7 bases). Deletions cut 5 bases from V and 3 bases from J, with 23 bases between. This CDR3 is built from 17 residues. Germline V gene lookup returns CDR1 SGHVS and CDR2 FQNEAQ.